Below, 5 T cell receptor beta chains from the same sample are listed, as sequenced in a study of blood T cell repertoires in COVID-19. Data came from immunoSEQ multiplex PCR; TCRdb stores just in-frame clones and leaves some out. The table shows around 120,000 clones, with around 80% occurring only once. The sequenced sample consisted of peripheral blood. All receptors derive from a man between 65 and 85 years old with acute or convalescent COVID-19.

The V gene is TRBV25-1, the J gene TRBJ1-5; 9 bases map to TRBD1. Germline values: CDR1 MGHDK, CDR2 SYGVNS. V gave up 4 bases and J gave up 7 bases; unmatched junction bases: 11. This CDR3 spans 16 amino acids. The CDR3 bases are TGTGCCAGCAGTGGCTCCGGGACAGGGACTTCCCAGCCCCAGCATTTT. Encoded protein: CASSGSGTGTSQPQHF.

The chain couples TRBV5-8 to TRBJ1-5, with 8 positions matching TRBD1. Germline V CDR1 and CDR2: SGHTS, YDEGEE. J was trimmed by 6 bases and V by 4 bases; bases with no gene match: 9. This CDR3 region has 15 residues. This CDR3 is CASSPRGQGFQPQHF. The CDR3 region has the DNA TGTGCCAGCAGCCCCAGGGGGCAGGGTTTTCAGCCCCAGCATTTT.

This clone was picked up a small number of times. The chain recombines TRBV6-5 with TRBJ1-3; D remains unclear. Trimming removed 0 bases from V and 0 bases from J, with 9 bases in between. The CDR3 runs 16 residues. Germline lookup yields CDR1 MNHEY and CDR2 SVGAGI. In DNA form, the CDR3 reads TGTGCCAGCAGTTACTCCCGGACTCACTCTGGAAACACCATATATTTT. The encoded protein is CASSYSRTHSGNTIYF.

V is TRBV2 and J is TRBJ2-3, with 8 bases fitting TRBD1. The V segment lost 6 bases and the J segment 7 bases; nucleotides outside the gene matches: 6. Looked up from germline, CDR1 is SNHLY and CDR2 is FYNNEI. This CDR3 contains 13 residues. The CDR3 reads CASSPQGVNTQYF. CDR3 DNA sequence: TGTGCCAGCAGCCCACAGGGGGTTAATACGCAGTATTTT.

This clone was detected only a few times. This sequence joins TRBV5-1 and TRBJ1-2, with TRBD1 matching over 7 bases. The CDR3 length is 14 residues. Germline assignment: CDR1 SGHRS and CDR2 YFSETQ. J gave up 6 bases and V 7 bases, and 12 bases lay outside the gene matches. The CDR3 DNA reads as TGCGCCAGCTCCCCGACAGGGAATATCAATGGCTACACCTTC. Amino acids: CASSPTGNINGYTF.